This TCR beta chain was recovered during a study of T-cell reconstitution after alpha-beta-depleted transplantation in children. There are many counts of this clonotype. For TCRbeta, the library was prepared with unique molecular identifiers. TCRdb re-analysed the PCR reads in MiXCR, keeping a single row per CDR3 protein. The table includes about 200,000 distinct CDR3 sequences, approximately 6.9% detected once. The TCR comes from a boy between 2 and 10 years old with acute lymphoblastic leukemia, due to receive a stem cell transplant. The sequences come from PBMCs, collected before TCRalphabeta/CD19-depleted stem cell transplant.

The CDR3 DNA reads TGCGCCAGCAGCCCCTTTGCGACTCAAGAGACCCAGTACTTC. Translated, it gives CASSPFATQETQYF. The V call is TRBV5-1, the J call TRBJ2-5, with no clear D. The CDR3 totals 14 residues. From germline, CDR1 is SGHRS and CDR2 YFSETQ. Trimming took 4 bases from V and 2 from J, leaving 12 bases between them.